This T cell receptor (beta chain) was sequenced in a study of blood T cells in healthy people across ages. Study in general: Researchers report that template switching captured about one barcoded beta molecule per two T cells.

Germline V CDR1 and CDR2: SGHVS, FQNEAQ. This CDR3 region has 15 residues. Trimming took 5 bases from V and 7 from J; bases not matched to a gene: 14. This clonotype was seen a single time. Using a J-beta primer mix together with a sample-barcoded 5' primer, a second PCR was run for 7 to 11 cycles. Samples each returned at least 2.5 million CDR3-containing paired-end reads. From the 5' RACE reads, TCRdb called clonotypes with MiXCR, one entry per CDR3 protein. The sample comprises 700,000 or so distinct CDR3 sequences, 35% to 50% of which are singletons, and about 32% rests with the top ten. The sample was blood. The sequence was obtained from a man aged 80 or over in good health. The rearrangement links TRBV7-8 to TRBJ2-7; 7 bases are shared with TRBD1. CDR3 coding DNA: TGTGCCAGCAGCGGGTCGACAGGGTCATGGACGGAGCAGTACTTC. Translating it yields CASSGSTGSWTEQYF.